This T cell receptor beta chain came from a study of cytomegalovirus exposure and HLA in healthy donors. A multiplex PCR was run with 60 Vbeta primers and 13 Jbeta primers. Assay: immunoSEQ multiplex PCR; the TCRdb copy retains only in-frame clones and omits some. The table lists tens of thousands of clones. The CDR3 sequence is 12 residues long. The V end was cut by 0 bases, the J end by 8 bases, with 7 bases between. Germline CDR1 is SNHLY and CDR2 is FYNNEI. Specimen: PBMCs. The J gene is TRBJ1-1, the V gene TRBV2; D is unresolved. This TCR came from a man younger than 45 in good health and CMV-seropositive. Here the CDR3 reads CASSEARQEAFF. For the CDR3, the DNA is TGTGCCAGCAGTGAAGCGCGGCAGGAAGCTTTCTTT. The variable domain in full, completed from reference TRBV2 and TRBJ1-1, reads EPEVTQTPSHQVTQMGQEVILRCVPISNHLYFYWYRQILGQKVEFLVSFYNNEISEKSEIFDDQFSVERPDGSNFTLKIRSTKLEDSAMYFCASSEARQEAFFGQGTRLTVV.